Each of the 30 T cell receptor beta chains below was sequenced from the same sample in a study of T cell responses to AZD1222 COVID-19 vaccine. Data came from immunoSEQ multiplex PCR; TCRdb stores just in-frame clones and leaves some out. The sample lists roughly 100,000 clones, more than 75% seen once, with about 2.3% in the top ten. The source material was peripheral blood, sampled on day 0 of AZD1222 vaccination. Source of these receptors: an adult in good health.

This clone was seen repeatedly, ten times or more. The V and J genes are TRBV7-9 and TRBJ1-2; no clear D. This CDR3 region has 13 residues. In germline, CDR1 is SEHNR, CDR2 FQNEAQ (reference sequence). V was trimmed by 6 bases and J by 1 base, leaving 9 bases between them. This CDR3 is CASRDGLNYGYTF. The DNA of the CDR3 is TGTGCCAGCAGGGACGGCCTTAACTATGGCTACACCTTC.

The rearrangement links TRBV7-3 to TRBJ1-2, with 8 bases identical to TRBD1. Germline CDR1 is SGHTA and CDR2 is FQGTGA. This CDR3 contains 14 residues. The ends lost 4 bases at V and 4 bases at J; junction bases unmatched: 5. For the CDR3, the DNA is TGTGCCAGCAGCTCCGGGACAGGACTCTATGGCTACACCTTC. As protein: CASSSGTGLYGYTF.

This chain connects TRBV10-2 to TRBJ2-1; the D is unclear. Germline CDR1 is WSHSY and CDR2 is SAAADI. V was shortened by 7 bases and J by 4 bases, with 11 bases between the two germline ends. The CDR3 is 13 amino acids. The CDR3 loop reads CASTQRLYNEQFF. In nucleotides, the CDR3 is TGCGCCAGCACCCAACGACTGTACAATGAGCAGTTCTTC.

This rearrangement joins TRBV7-9 to TRBJ2-3, with a tentative D call TRBD2 (6 bases). This CDR3 contains 14 residues. The V end lost 6 bases, the J end lost 0 bases, and 10 bases lay between the germline ends. Germline CDR1 is SEHNR and CDR2 is FQNEAQ (reference sequence). In DNA form, the CDR3 reads TGTGCCAGCAGTCCGGGACTCAGCACAGATACGCAGTATTTT. It encodes CASSPGLSTDTQYF. The full variable domain, with the rest looked up from reference TRBV7-9 and TRBJ2-3, is DTGVSQNPRHKITKRGQNVTFRCDPISEHNRLYWYRQTLGQGPEFLTYFQNEAQLEKSRLLSDRFSAERPKGSFSTLEIQRTEQGDSAMYLCASSPGLSTDTQYFGPGTRLTVL.

The rearrangement joins TRBV7-2 to TRBJ1-2; no definite D call. CDR3 length: 12 amino acids. Trimming took 1 base from V and 8 from J, leaving 8 bases between them. The germline gives CDR1 SGHTA, CDR2 FQGNSA. CDR3 protein: CASSLDQLGYTF. As DNA, the CDR3 is TGTGCCAGCAGCTTAGACCAGTTGGGCTACACCTTC. Looking up the rest from reference TRBV7-2 and TRBJ1-2 gives the full variable domain: GAGVSQSPSNKVTEKGKDVELRCDPISGHTALYWYRQSLGQGLEFLIYFQGNSAPDKSGLPSDRFSAERTGGSVSTLTIQRTQQEDSAVYLCASSLDQLGYTFGSGTRLTVV.

This chain connects TRBV19 to TRBJ2-4; TRBD2 agrees at 12 bases. Looked up from germline, CDR1 is LNHDA and CDR2 is SQIVND (reference sequence). The CDR3 totals 17 residues. Trimming removed 3 bases from V and 3 bases from J; junction bases left unmatched: 6. The CDR3 is CASSMLAGGPGKNIQYF. The CDR3 bases are TGTGCCAGTAGTATGCTAGCGGGAGGGCCGGGCAAAAACATTCAGTACTTC. Combining the CDR3 with reference TRBV19 and TRBJ2-4 gives the whole variable domain DGGITQSPKYLFRKEGQNVTLSCEQNLNHDAMYWYRQDPGQGLRLIYYSQIVNDFQKGDIAEGYSVSREKKESFPLTVTSAQKNPTAFYLCASSMLAGGPGKNIQYFGAGTRLSVL.

The chain joins TRBV6-2 or TRBV6-3 to TRBJ1-2, with D possibly matching TRBD1 (6 bases). This CDR3 has 15 residues. The germline CDR1 and CDR2 sequences are MNHEY and SVGEGT. Trimming shortened V by 1 base and J by 5 bases, and 14 bases separated the two germline ends. The CDR3 nucleotides are TGTGCCAGCAGTTACTGGACGGGGGGGGCGTATGGCTACACCTTC. Its protein product is CASSYWTGGAYGYTF.

The rearrangement uses TRBV7-8 and TRBJ2-1; 14 nucleotides align to TRBD2. The CDR3 loop spans 16 amino acids. The V and J ends lost 4 bases and 7 bases, in that order; junction bases with no gene match: 6. Germline-derived CDR1 and CDR2 are SGHVS and FQNEAQ. The CDR3, as DNA: TGTGCCAGCAGCTGGTCGGGACTAGCGGGGGAAAATGAGCAGTTCTTC. Protein sequence: CASSWSGLAGENEQFF. Full variable domain (remainder filled in from reference TRBV7-8 and TRBJ2-1): GAGVSQSPRYKVAKRGQDVALRCDPISGHVSLFWYQQALGQGPEFLTYFQNEAQLDKSGLPSDRFFAERPEGSVSTLKIQRTQQEDSAVYLCASSWSGLAGENEQFFGPGTRLTVL.

J is TRBJ1-5 and V is TRBV5-1, with TRBD1 matching 7 bases. Germline CDR1 and CDR2: SGHRS and YFSETQ. V lost 0 bases to trimming and J lost 3 bases; unmatched junction nucleotides: 6. The CDR3 is made up of 16 amino acids. The CDR3 region is CASSLGPGTDNQPQHF. The CDR3 nucleotides are TGCGCCAGCAGCTTGGGACCCGGGACAGACAATCAGCCCCAGCATTTT. Full variable domain (rest looked up from reference TRBV5-1 and TRBJ1-5): KAGVTQTPRYLIKTRGQQVTLSCSPISGHRSVSWYQQTPGQGLQFLFEYFSETQRNKGNFPGRFSGRQFSNSRSEMNVSTLELGDSALYLCASSLGPGTDNQPQHFGDGTRLSIL.

The chain recombines TRBV29-1 with TRBJ1-3; D not certain. Germline CDR1 reads SQVTM; CDR2 reads ANQGSEA. Trimming stripped 3 bases from V and 4 bases from J, with 7 bases between. This CDR3 contains 12 residues. Written as DNA, the CDR3 is TGCAGCGTTGAGTCTGCAGGAAACACCATATATTTT. This translates into CSVESAGNTIYF. The variable domain in full, with the rest retrieved from reference TRBV29-1 and TRBJ1-3, is SAVISQKPSRDICQRGTSLTIQCQVDSQVTMMFWYRQQPGQSLTLIATANQGSEATYESGFVIDKFPISRPNLTFSTLTVSNMSPEDSSIYLCSVESAGNTIYFGEGSWLTVV.

The rearrangement joins TRBV4-2 to TRBJ2-4; 8 positions agree with TRBD1. Losses at the gene ends were 0 bases for V and 9 bases for J; bases not matched to a gene: 7. CDR1 is LGHNA and CDR2 is YNFKEQ in the germline V gene. The CDR3 has 15 residues. The CDR3: CASSQEGRGQGIQYF. The CDR3 DNA follows: TGTGCCAGCAGCCAAGAGGGCAGGGGGCAGGGCATTCAGTACTTC.

With regard to this clone: The sample has other DNA sequences that encode this CDR3 too. J is TRBJ1-4 and V is TRBV9, with D unclear. Germline lookup yields CDR1 SGDLS and CDR2 YYNGEE. The length of the CDR3 is 14 residues. The V end was cut by 0 bases, the J end by 4 bases, with 7 bases between. CDR3 nucleotides: TGTGCCAGCAGCGTAGCTGGGAGTAATGAAAAACTGTTTTTT. Translating gives CASSVAGSNEKLFF.

The gene calls are TRBV9 and TRBJ1-1; tentative D call: TRBD1 (6 bases). Germline CDR1 is SGDLS and CDR2 is YYNGEE. With 2 bases removed from V and 2 bases from J, the gap between germline ends came to 10 bases. The CDR3 has 14 residues. As DNA, the CDR3 is TGTGCCAGCAGCGTTGGACAGACCAACACTGAAGCTTTCTTT. This codes for CASSVGQTNTEAFF.

The DNA for the CDR3 is TGCGCCAGCAGCCTATTCGACAGGGGAAGGACCGGGGAGCTGTTTTTT. This gives the protein CASSLFDRGRTGELFF. The chain combines TRBV5-1 with TRBJ2-2, with 8 bases fitting TRBD1. V gave up 4 bases and J gave up 5 bases; unmatched junction bases: 10. This CDR3 is built from 16 residues. CDR1 is SGHRS and CDR2 is YFSETQ in the germline V gene. The entire variable domain, with the rest obtained from reference TRBV5-1 and TRBJ2-2, is as follows: KAGVTQTPRYLIKTRGQQVTLSCSPISGHRSVSWYQQTPGQGLQFLFEYFSETQRNKGNFPGRFSGRQFSNSRSEMNVSTLELGDSALYLCASSLFDRGRTGELFFGEGSRLTVL.

V gene TRBV15 combines with J gene TRBJ1-4; D might be TRBD1 (6 bases). This CDR3 is 12 amino acids long. V lost 9 bases, J lost 6 bases, and 11 bases lay in between. CDR1 is LNHNV, CDR2 YYDKDF, per germline (reference sequence). CDR3 protein: CATRRGHEKLFF. Written as DNA, the CDR3 is TGTGCCACTCGGCGGGGGCATGAAAAACTGTTTTTT.

V and J are TRBV15 and TRBJ2-2; a weak D match, TRBD1 (5 bases). This CDR3 has 18 amino acids. Trimming removed 0 bases from V and 0 bases from J, with 14 bases in between. From germline, CDR1 is LNHNV and CDR2 YYDKDF (reference sequence). The CDR3 nucleotides read TGTGCCACCAGCAGAGAGTCCCCTGGGGCGTCGAACACCGGGGAGCTGTTTTTT. It codes for CATSRESPGASNTGELFF.

The chain carries TRBV4-2 and TRBJ1-1, with D hard to call. Trimming took off 0 bases at V and 0 bases at J, with 8 bases between the two ends. CDR3 length: 15 residues. Germline V gene sequence: CDR1 LGHNA, CDR2 YNFKEQ. The CDR3 region is CASSQEAQMNTEAFF. The CDR3 DNA reads TGTGCCAGCAGCCAAGAAGCACAAATGAACACTGAAGCTTTCTTT.

The V and J genes are TRBV9 and TRBJ2-3; 14 nucleotides align to TRBD2. The CDR3 totals 16 residues. V trimming: 4 bases; J trimming: 1 base; junction bases outside the gene matches: 2. CDR1 and CDR2 from the germline V gene are SGDLS and YYNGEE. The CDR3 DNA sequence: TGTGCCAGCAGCTTGACTAGCGGGAGGGGCACAGATACGCAGTATTTT. Its translation: CASSLTSGRGTDTQYF.

The CDR3 spells CASSSALSYEQYF. The CDR3 coding sequence is TGTGCCAGCAGTTCTGCACTCTCCTACGAGCAGTACTTC. The J gene is TRBJ2-7, the V gene TRBV6-5; D is uncertain. Germline loops: CDR1 MNHEY, CDR2 SVGAGI. The V end was cut by 4 bases, the J end by 0 bases, with 7 bases between. CDR3 length equals 13 residues.

The chain uses TRBV18 and TRBJ1-2; D call uncertain. V lost 1 base and J 8 bases, leaving 11 bases between the germline ends. CDR3 length equals 13 residues. The germline V gene encodes CDR1 KGHSH and CDR2 LQKENI. CDR3 DNA sequence: TGTGCCAGCTCACCACGGGTGGAGATGGGCTACACCTTC. This encodes CASSPRVEMGYTF.

The chain recombines TRBV25-1 with TRBJ2-7; D unclear. Trimming took off 5 bases at V and 7 bases at J, with 9 bases between the two ends. The germline gives CDR1 MGHDK, CDR2 SYGVNS. CDR3 size: 11 residues. The CDR3 DNA follows: TGTGCCAGCAGTAGGAGTTGGGAGCAGTACTTC. Amino acids: CASSRSWEQYF.

V gene TRBV11-3 combines with J gene TRBJ1-1; a possible D gene is TRBD1 (6 bases). V dropped 3 bases and J dropped 3 bases, with 14 bases sitting between them. The CDR3 totals 15 residues. CDR1 SGHNT and CDR2 YENEEA come from the germline V gene. CDR3 loop: CASSFGGLKDTEAFF. DNA of the CDR3: TGTGCCAGCAGCTTTGGGGGCCTAAAGGACACTGAAGCTTTCTTT.

J is TRBJ2-5 and V is TRBV7-2; D possibly corresponds to TRBD2 (6 bases). The CDR3 is 15 amino acids. Trimming stripped 2 bases from V and 4 bases from J, with 14 bases between. Looked up from germline, CDR1 is SGHTA and CDR2 is FQGNSA. The chain's CDR3 is CASSLLGEVGETQYF. CDR3 in DNA: TGTGCCAGCAGCTTATTAGGGGAGGTAGGAGAGACCCAGTACTTC.

J is TRBJ2-7 and V is TRBV6-6, with D uncertain. Germline CDR1 and CDR2: MNHNY and SVGAGI (reference sequence). V lost 2 bases to trimming and J lost 3 bases, with 2 bases between them. The CDR3 spans 11 residues. CDR3 in amino acids: CASSYNYEQYF. CDR3 coding DNA: TGTGCCAGCAGTTACAACTACGAGCAGTACTTC.

J is TRBJ2-7 and V is TRBV4-3; 9 positions agree with TRBD1. The CDR3 loop spans 15 amino acids. The J segment lost 5 bases and the V segment lost 4 bases, leaving 9 bases of the junction unmatched. Germline V CDR1 and CDR2: LGHNA, YSLEER. This CDR3 reads CASSRAGTGTHEQYF. CDR3 coding DNA: TGCGCCAGCAGCCGAGCCGGGACAGGGACCCACGAGCAGTACTTC.

The V and J genes are TRBV19 and TRBJ1-1, with a tentative D call TRBD1 (6 bases). Germline-derived CDR1 and CDR2 are LNHDA and SQIVND (reference sequence). This CDR3 region has 14 residues. V was trimmed by 8 bases and J by 1 base, leaving 14 bases between them. As DNA, the CDR3 is TGTGCCAGTCGACAGGTAGGGGAGAACACTGAAGCTTTCTTT. It encodes CASRQVGENTEAFF. Full variable domain (outside the CDR3, taken from reference TRBV19 and TRBJ1-1): DGGITQSPKYLFRKEGQNVTLSCEQNLNHDAMYWYRQDPGQGLRLIYYSQIVNDFQKGDIAEGYSVSREKKESFPLTVTSAQKNPTAFYLCASRQVGENTEAFFGQGTRLTVV.

This clone was recorded once. CDR3 DNA: TGTGCCAGCAGCGTAGGCAAGGGGGCGCCGGGTAATGAGCAGTTCTTC. This sequence encodes CASSVGKGAPGNEQFF. The chain is built from TRBV9 and TRBJ2-1; 7 nucleotides match TRBD1. Germline loops: CDR1 SGDLS, CDR2 YYNGEE. This CDR3 is 16 amino acids long. V was clipped by 0 bases and J by 7 bases; unmatched bases: 10.

The rearrangement uses TRBV2 and TRBJ1-2; D unclear. V lost 1 base to trimming and J lost 12 bases, with 21 bases between them. This CDR3 spans 15 amino acids. Germline CDR1 SNHLY, CDR2 FYNNEI. Here the CDR3 reads CASSEEVAGFSPHTF. CDR3 bases: TGTGCCAGCAGTGAAGAGGTAGCAGGCTTCTCCCCCCACACCTTC.

The genes are TRBV7-9 and TRBJ2-3; D ambiguous. The length of the CDR3 is 13 residues. The ends were cut back, 3 bases at V and 3 bases at J, with 7 bases in the middle. In germline, CDR1 is SEHNR, CDR2 FQNEAQ (reference sequence). CDR3 region: CASSFLATDTQYF. The CDR3 region has the DNA TGTGCCAGCAGCTTTCTGGCGACAGATACGCAGTATTTT.

The chain links TRBV24-1 to TRBJ2-7; no clear D gene. Germline CDR1 KGHDR, CDR2 SFDVKD. The CDR3 runs 19 residues. V gave up 8 bases and J gave up 0 bases, with 28 bases separating them. The CDR3 sequence is CATNPILQDTTLNSYEQYF. As DNA, the CDR3 is TGTGCCACCAACCCCATACTTCAGGATACCACTCTAAACTCCTACGAGCAGTACTTC.